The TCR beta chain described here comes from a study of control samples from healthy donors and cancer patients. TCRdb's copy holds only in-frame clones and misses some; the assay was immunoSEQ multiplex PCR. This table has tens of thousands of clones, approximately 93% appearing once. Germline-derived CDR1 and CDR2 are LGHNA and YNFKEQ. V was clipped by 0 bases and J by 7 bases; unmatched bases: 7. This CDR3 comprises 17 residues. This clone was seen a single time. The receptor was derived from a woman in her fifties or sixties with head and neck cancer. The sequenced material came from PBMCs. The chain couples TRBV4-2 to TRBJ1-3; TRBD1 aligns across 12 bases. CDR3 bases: TGTGCCAGCAGCCAAGATGGGACAGGGGGCAGGGGGAACACCATATATTTT. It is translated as CASSQDGTGGRGNTIYF.